These T cell receptor beta chains were read from a single sample in a study of blood T cell repertoires in COVID-19. Assay: immunoSEQ multiplex PCR; the TCRdb copy retains only in-frame clones and omits some. Here the sample spans more than 150,000 clones, roughly 87% being singletons. Sequencing was performed on PBMCs or T cells enriched from blood (not recorded which). Receptors were obtained from a woman aged 45-60 years who had recovered from COVID-19. Both conserved end residues are part of each CDR3. The D gene is left open where the match is weak. Not all rows give a size; the values are once, few, many and, for expanded clones, a class.

d_gene: -
len: 14
v_gene: TRBV5-6
abundance: -
j_gene: TRBJ2-7
CDR3nt: TGTGCCAGCAGCTTGGGTGGGCAAGGATACGAGCAGTACTTC
CDR3aa: CASSLGGQGYEQYF

d_gene: TRBD2
len: 13
v_gene: TRBV7-9
abundance: -
j_gene: TRBJ2-1
CDR3nt: TGTGCCAGCAGCTTAACGTCGGGGGGTGAGCAGTTCTTC
CDR3aa: CASSLTSGGEQFF

d_gene: -
len: 14
v_gene: TRBV3-1/TRBV3-2
abundance: once
j_gene: TRBJ2-2
CDR3nt: TGTGCCAGAGCTTCTAGGTCGGGCACCGGGGAGCTGTTTTTT
CDR3aa: CARASRSGTGELFF

d_gene: TRBD1
len: 15
v_gene: TRBV11-2
abundance: -
j_gene: TRBJ1-1
CDR3nt: TGTGCCAGCAGCACCTACAGGGGGAGGGACACTGAAGCTTTCTTT
CDR3aa: CASSTYRGRDTEAFF

d_gene: TRBD1
len: 16
v_gene: TRBV19
abundance: -
j_gene: TRBJ1-4
CDR3nt: TGTGCCAGTAGTATAGATCTGACAGGGGGGAACGAAAAACTGTTTTTT
CDR3aa: CASSIDLTGGNEKLFF

d_gene: TRBD2
len: 16
v_gene: TRBV5-5
abundance: -
j_gene: TRBJ2-1
CDR3nt: TGTGCCAGCAGCTTTGAGCCTAGCGGGAACTACAATGAGCAGTTCTTC
CDR3aa: CASSFEPSGNYNEQFF

d_gene: TRBD2
len: 15
v_gene: TRBV28
abundance: -
j_gene: TRBJ2-2
CDR3nt: TGTGCCAGCACAATAGCGGGAGTCGCCACCGGGGAGCTGTTTTTT
CDR3aa: CASTIAGVATGELFF

d_gene: TRBD2
len: 15
v_gene: TRBV7-3
abundance: -
j_gene: TRBJ2-1
CDR3nt: TGTGCCAGCAGCTTAATAGCGGGACCCAACAATGAGCAGTTCTTC
CDR3aa: CASSLIAGPNNEQFF

d_gene: -
len: 14
v_gene: TRBV3-1/TRBV3-2
abundance: -
j_gene: TRBJ2-1
CDR3nt: TGTGCCAGCAGCCAATCCGGGACCTACAATGAGCAGTTCTTC
CDR3aa: CASSQSGTYNEQFF

d_gene: -
len: 15
v_gene: TRBV6-5
abundance: -
j_gene: TRBJ2-7
CDR3nt: TGTGCCAGCGCCTTCATGGGGGGGGCGGTTTACGAGCAGTACTTC
CDR3aa: CASAFMGGAVYEQYF

d_gene: -
len: 13
v_gene: TRBV6-5
abundance: -
j_gene: TRBJ1-5
CDR3nt: TGTGCCAGCAGTCGTAGTGACAGTCAGCCCCAGCATTTT
CDR3aa: CASSRSDSQPQHF

d_gene: TRBD2
len: 17
v_gene: TRBV19
abundance: -
j_gene: TRBJ2-1
CDR3nt: TGTGCCAGTAGTATACGAGCAGGGACTAGCGGAAACAATGAGCAGTTCTTC
CDR3aa: CASSIRAGTSGNNEQFF

d_gene: -
len: 14
v_gene: TRBV5-8
abundance: -
j_gene: TRBJ2-5
CDR3nt: TGTGCCAGCAGCTCAAAGGGGAGGAGGGAGACCCAGTACTTC
CDR3aa: CASSSKGRRETQYF

d_gene: TRBD1
len: 15
v_gene: TRBV6-5
abundance: -
j_gene: TRBJ2-1
CDR3nt: TGTGCCAGCAATTTAGGGACAGGGACCTACAATGAGCAGTTCTTC
CDR3aa: CASNLGTGTYNEQFF

d_gene: TRBD1
len: 15
v_gene: TRBV7-8
abundance: -
j_gene: TRBJ1-4
CDR3nt: TGTGCCAGCAGCTTAGCGACAGGGACTAATGAAAAACTGTTTTTT
CDR3aa: CASSLATGTNEKLFF

d_gene: TRBD1
len: 16
v_gene: TRBV11-2
abundance: once
j_gene: TRBJ2-3
CDR3nt: TGTGCCAGCAGCTTAGTGGGACAGACGCCCGAAGATACGCAGTATTTT
CDR3aa: CASSLVGQTPEDTQYF

d_gene: TRBD2
len: 19
v_gene: TRBV7-2
abundance: -
j_gene: TRBJ2-1
CDR3nt: TGTGCCAGCAGCTTAGTTCGGGGACTAGCGGGCCCATCCTACAATGAGCAGTTCTTC
CDR3aa: CASSLVRGLAGPSYNEQFF

d_gene: TRBD1
len: 17
v_gene: TRBV29-1
abundance: -
j_gene: TRBJ2-2
CDR3nt: TGCAGCGTTGATGGAATAGGGGGACAGATCCGTCGCTGGGAGCTGTTTTTT
CDR3aa: CSVDGIGGQIRRWELFF

d_gene: TRBD2
len: 16
v_gene: TRBV6-2/TRBV6-3
abundance: -
j_gene: TRBJ2-7
CDR3nt: TGTGCCAGCAGCTCCCCCGGGACTAGCGCGACCTACGAGCAGTACTTC
CDR3aa: CASSSPGTSATYEQYF

d_gene: TRBD1
len: 14
v_gene: TRBV2
abundance: -
j_gene: TRBJ1-6
CDR3nt: TGTGCCAGCAGTGGAGGACAGGGTAATTCACCCCTCCACTTT
CDR3aa: CASSGGQGNSPLHF

d_gene: TRBD2
len: 14
v_gene: TRBV5-4
abundance: -
j_gene: TRBJ2-3
CDR3nt: TGTGCCAGCAGCTCTAGCGGGAGCGCAGATACGCAGTATTTT
CDR3aa: CASSSSGSADTQYF

d_gene: TRBD1
len: 13
v_gene: TRBV28
abundance: once
j_gene: TRBJ1-5
CDR3nt: TGTGCCAGCAGAATAGACAGGGTCCAGCCCCAGCATTTT
CDR3aa: CASRIDRVQPQHF

d_gene: -
len: 12
v_gene: TRBV28
abundance: -
j_gene: TRBJ2-7
CDR3nt: TGTGCCAGCAGTTTATCCTTGACAGGTTGGGCTTTC
CDR3aa: CASSLSLTGWAF

d_gene: TRBD1
len: 15
v_gene: TRBV15
abundance: -
j_gene: TRBJ2-2
CDR3nt: TGTGCCACCAGTCCACAGGGGCTGATGACCGGGGAGCTGTTTTTT
CDR3aa: CATSPQGLMTGELFF

d_gene: TRBD1
len: 14
v_gene: TRBV18
abundance: -
j_gene: TRBJ1-5
CDR3nt: TGTGCCAGCTCGCCAGGGACAGGCAATCAGCCCCAGCATTTT
CDR3aa: CASSPGTGNQPQHF

d_gene: TRBD1
len: 15
v_gene: TRBV6-2/TRBV6-3
abundance: -
j_gene: TRBJ2-7
CDR3nt: TGTGCCAGCAGTCCCCGGACAGGGGGCTCGAACGAGCAGTACTTC
CDR3aa: CASSPRTGGSNEQYF

d_gene: TRBD2
len: 15
v_gene: TRBV7-9
abundance: once
j_gene: TRBJ2-3
CDR3nt: TGTGCCAGCAGCCTCGGGGGGACCCTCACAGATACGCAGTATTTT
CDR3aa: CASSLGGTLTDTQYF

d_gene: TRBD1
len: 13
v_gene: TRBV2
abundance: -
j_gene: TRBJ1-1
CDR3nt: TGTGCCAGCCGCGGACAGGTAACTTCTGAAGCTTTCTTT
CDR3aa: CASRGQVTSEAFF

d_gene: -
len: 14
v_gene: TRBV19
abundance: few
j_gene: TRBJ1-1
CDR3nt: TGTGCCAGTAGTATCGACAGGCCCAGCACTGAAGCTTTCTTT
CDR3aa: CASSIDRPSTEAFF

d_gene: TRBD2
len: 16
v_gene: TRBV24-1
abundance: -
j_gene: TRBJ2-3
CDR3nt: TGTGCCACCAGTGATTCCCTAGCGGGAGTGGAAGATACGCAGTATTTT
CDR3aa: CATSDSLAGVEDTQYF

d_gene: -
len: 14
v_gene: TRBV6-5
abundance: -
j_gene: TRBJ1-1
CDR3nt: TGTGCCAGCAAATGGCGGGGAGAAAACACTGAAGCTTTCTTT
CDR3aa: CASKWRGENTEAFF

d_gene: -
len: 13
v_gene: TRBV7-9
abundance: few
j_gene: TRBJ2-1
CDR3nt: TGTGCCAGCGCGGGGCCCGGGAACAATGAGCAGTTCTTC
CDR3aa: CASAGPGNNEQFF